These T cell receptor beta chains were read from a single sample in a study of blood T cell repertoires in COVID-19. Using immunoSEQ multiplex PCR, the repertoire was profiled, and TCRdb retains in-frame clones only, with some absent. The sample contains approximately 300,000 clones, around 86% of which appear only once. Sequenced: peripheral blood. These receptors came from a woman between 50 and 59 years old with acute or convalescent COVID-19. The CDR3 runs from the conserved cysteine through the conserved F or W. D genes are given only for firm matches. Some rows mark clone size as missing; the rest say once, few, many or name a class of expanded clone.

d_gene	v_gene	j_gene	abundance	CDR3aa	CDR3nt
.	TRBV27	TRBJ1-2	.	CASSLYGRGYGYTF	TGTGCCAGCAGTTTGTACGGTAGGGGTTATGGCTACACCTTC
.	TRBV6-6	TRBJ1-1	.	CASSYGQGTEAFF	TGTGCCAGCAGTTACGGGCAGGGAACTGAAGCTTTCTTT
TRBD2	TRBV5-1	TRBJ2-2	.	CASSLDPAGVTGELFF	TGCGCCAGCAGCTTGGATCCAGCGGGAGTAACCGGGGAGCTGTTTTTT
.	TRBV18	TRBJ2-3	.	CASSTPSKPDTQYF	TGTGCCAGCTCAACCCCTAGCAAACCAGATACGCAGTATTTT
.	TRBV7-2	TRBJ2-1	.	CASSALLNNEQFF	TGTGCCAGCAGCGCACTCCTGAACAATGAGCAGTTCTTC
TRBD1	TRBV5-4	TRBJ2-3	.	CASSWPGQGVTDTQYF	TGTGCCAGCAGCTGGCCGGGACAGGGGGTCACAGATACGCAGTATTTT
.	TRBV20-1	TRBJ1-2	.	CSARGGDGYTF	TGCAGTGCCAGAGGAGGAGATGGCTACACCTTC
.	TRBV19	TRBJ2-1	.	CASSIDPNSYNEQFF	TGTGCCAGTAGTATAGATCCCAACAGCTACAATGAGCAGTTCTTC
.	TRBV29-1	TRBJ2-1	.	CSVDGEYSYNEQFF	TGCAGCGTCGACGGGGAGTACTCCTACAATGAGCAGTTCTTC
.	TRBV19	TRBJ1-1	.	CASSRGLNTEAFF	TGTGCCAGCAGCAGGGGATTGAACACTGAAGCTTTCTTT
TRBD1	TRBV7-9	TRBJ1-4	.	CASSLGQTGTNEKLFF	TGTGCCAGCAGCTTAGGACAGACAGGGACTAATGAAAAACTGTTTTTT
TRBD2	TRBV18	TRBJ2-3	.	CASSPTSGSTDTQYF	TGTGCCAGCTCACCCACTAGCGGGAGTACAGATACGCAGTATTTT
TRBD2	TRBV6-4	TRBJ2-1	once	CASSDDSILAGPHNEQFF	TGTGCCAGCAGTGACGACTCAATTCTAGCGGGCCCCCACAATGAGCAGTTCTTC
.	TRBV29-1	TRBJ1-4	.	CSVIDSLNEKLFF	TGCAGCGTAATCGACAGTCTCAATGAAAAACTGTTTTTT
.	TRBV5-1	TRBJ1-1	.	CASSLAGRTEAFF	TGCGCCAGCAGCTTGGCAGGGCGGACTGAAGCTTTCTTT
.	TRBV11-1	TRBJ1-4	few	CASSFGPNNEKLFF	TGTGCCAGCAGCTTTGGCCCAAATAATGAAAAACTGTTTTTT